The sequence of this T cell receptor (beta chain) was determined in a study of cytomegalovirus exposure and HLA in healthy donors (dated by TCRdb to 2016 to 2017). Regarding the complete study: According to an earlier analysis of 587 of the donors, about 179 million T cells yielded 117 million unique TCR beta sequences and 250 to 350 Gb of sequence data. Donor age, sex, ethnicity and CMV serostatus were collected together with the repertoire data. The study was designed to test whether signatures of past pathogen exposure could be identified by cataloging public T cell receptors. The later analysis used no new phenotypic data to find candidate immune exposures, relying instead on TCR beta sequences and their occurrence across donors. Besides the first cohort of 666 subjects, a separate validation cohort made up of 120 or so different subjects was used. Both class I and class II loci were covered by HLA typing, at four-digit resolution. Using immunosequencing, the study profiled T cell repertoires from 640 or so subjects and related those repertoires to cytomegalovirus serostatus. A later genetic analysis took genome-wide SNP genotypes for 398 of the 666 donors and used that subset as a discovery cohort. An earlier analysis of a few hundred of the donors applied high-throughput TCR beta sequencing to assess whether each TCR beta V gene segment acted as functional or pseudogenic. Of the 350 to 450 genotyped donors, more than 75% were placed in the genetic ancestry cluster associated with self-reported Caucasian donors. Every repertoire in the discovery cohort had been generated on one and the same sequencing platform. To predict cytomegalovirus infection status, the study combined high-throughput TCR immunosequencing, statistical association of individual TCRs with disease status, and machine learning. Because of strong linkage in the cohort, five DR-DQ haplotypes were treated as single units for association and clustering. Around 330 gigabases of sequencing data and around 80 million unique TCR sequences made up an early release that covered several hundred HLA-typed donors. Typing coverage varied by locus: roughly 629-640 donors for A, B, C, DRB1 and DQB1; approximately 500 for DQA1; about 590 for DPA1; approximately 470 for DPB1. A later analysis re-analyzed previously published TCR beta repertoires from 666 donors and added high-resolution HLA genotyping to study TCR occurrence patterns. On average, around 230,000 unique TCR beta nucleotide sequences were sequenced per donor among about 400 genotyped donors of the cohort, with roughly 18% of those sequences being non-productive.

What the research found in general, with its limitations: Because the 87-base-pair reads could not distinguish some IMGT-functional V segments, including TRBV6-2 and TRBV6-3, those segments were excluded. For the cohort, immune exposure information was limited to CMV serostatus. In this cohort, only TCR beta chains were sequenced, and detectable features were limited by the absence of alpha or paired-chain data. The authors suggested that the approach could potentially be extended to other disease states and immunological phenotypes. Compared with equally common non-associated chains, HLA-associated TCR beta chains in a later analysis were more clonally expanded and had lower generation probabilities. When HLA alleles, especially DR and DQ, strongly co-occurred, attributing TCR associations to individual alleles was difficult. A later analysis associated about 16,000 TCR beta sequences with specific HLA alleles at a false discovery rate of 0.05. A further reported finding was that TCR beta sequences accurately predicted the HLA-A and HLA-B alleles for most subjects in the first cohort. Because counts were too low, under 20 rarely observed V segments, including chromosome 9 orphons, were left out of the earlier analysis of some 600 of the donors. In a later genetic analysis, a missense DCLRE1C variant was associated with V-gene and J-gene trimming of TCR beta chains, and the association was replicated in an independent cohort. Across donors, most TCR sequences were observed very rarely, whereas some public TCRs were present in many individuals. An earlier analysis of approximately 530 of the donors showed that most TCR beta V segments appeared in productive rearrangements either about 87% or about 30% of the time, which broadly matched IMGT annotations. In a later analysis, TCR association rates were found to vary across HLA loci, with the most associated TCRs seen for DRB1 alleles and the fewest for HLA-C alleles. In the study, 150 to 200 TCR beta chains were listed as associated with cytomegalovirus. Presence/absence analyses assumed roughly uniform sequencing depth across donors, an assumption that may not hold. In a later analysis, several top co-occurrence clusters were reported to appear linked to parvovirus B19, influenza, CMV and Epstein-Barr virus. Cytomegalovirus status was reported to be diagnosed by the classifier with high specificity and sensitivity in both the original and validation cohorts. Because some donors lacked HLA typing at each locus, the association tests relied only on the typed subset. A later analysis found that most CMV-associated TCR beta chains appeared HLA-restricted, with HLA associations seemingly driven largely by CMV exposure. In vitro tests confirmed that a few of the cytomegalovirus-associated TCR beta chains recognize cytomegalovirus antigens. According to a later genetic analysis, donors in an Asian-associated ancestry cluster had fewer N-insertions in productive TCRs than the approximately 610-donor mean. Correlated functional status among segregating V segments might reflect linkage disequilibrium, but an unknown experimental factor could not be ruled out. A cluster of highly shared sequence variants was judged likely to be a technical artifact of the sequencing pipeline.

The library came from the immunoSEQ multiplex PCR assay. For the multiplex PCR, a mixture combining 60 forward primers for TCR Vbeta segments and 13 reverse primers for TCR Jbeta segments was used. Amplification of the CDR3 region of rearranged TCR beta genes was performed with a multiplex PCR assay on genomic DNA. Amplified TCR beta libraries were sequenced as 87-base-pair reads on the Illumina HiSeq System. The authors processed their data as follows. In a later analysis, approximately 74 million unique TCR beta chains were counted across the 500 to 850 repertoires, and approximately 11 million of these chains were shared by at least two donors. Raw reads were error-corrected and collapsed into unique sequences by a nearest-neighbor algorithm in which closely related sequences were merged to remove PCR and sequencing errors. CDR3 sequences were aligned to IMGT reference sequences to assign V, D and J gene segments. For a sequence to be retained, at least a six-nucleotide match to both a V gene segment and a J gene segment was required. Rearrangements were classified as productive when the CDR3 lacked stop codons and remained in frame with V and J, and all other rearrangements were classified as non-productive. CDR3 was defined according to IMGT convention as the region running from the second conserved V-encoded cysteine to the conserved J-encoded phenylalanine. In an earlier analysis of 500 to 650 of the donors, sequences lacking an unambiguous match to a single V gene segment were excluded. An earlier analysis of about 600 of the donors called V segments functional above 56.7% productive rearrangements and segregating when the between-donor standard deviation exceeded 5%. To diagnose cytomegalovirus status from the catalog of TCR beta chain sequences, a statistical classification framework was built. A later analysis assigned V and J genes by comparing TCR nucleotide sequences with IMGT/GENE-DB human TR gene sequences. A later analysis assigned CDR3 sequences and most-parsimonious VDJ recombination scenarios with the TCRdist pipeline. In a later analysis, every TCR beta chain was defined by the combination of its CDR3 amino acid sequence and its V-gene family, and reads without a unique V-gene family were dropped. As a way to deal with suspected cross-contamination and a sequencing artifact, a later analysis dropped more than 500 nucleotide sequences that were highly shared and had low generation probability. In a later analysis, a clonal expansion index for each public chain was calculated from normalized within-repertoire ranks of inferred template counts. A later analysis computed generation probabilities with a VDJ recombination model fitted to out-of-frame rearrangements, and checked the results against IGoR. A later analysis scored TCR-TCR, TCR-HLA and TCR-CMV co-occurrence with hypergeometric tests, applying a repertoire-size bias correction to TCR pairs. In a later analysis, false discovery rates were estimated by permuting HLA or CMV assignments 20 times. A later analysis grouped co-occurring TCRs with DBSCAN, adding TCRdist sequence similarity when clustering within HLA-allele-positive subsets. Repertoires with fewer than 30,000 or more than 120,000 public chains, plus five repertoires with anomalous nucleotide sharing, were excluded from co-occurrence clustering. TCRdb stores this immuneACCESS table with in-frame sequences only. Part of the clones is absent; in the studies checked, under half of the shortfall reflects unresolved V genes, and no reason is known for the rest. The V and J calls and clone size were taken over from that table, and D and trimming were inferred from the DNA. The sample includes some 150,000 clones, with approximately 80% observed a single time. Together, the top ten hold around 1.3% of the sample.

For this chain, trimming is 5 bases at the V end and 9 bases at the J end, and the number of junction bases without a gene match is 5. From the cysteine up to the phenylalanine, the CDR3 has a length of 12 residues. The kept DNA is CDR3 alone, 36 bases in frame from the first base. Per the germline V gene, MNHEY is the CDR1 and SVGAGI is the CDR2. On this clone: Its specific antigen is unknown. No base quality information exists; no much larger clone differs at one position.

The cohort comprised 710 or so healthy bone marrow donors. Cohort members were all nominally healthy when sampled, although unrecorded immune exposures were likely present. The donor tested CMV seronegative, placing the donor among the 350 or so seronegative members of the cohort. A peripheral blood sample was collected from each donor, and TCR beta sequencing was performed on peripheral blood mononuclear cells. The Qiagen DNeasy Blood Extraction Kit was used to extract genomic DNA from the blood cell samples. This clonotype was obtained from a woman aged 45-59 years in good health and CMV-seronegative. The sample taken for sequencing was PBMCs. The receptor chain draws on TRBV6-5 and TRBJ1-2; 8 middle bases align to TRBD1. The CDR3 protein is CASSPGQGRYTF. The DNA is TGTGCCAGCAGTCCTGGACAGGGACGCTACACCTTC.